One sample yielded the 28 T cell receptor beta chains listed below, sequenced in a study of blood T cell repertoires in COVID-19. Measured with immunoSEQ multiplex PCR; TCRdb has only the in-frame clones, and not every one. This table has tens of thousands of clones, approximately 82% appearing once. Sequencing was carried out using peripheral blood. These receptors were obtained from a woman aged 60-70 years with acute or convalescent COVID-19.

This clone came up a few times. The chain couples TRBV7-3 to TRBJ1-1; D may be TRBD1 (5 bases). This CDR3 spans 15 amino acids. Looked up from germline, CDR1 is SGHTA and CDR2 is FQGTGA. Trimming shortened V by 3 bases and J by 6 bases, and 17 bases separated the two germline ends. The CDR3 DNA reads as TGTGCCAGCAGCTTCGAAGGGGCGGGGTTCGCTGAAGCTTTCTTT. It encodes CASSFEGAGFAEAFF.

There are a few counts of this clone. The DNA of the CDR3 is TGTGCCAGCTCACCACCGCACAATAACTATGGCTACACCTTC. The encoded protein is CASSPPHNNYGYTF. V and J are TRBV18 and TRBJ1-2; the D is unclear. This CDR3 spans 14 amino acids. V dropped 0 bases and J dropped 1 base, with 6 bases sitting between them. Germline V CDR1 and CDR2: KGHSH, LQKENI.

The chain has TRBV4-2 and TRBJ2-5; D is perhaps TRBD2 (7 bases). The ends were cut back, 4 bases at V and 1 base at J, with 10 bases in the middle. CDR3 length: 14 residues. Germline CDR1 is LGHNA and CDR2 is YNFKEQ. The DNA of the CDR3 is TGTGCCAGCAGCCTAGGGGGGGGCCAAGAGACCCAGTACTTC. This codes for CASSLGGGQETQYF.

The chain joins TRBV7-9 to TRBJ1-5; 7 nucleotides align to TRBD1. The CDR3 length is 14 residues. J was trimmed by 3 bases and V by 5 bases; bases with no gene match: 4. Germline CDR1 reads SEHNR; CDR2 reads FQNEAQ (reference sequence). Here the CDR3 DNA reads TGTGCCAGCAGCCCTACAGGGGCCAATCAGCCCCAGCATTTT. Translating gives CASSPTGANQPQHF.

DNA of the CDR3: TGTGCTAGTGGTTTGGTAACTACAGGCCCTTATGGCTACACCTTC. Protein product: CASGLVTTGPYGYTF. The chain joins TRBV12-5 to TRBJ1-2; D may be TRBD1 (5 bases). Trimming pared 0 bases from V and 5 bases from J, leaving 13 bases between. The germline V gene encodes CDR1 LGHNT and CDR2 FRNRAP. The CDR3 contains 15 residues.

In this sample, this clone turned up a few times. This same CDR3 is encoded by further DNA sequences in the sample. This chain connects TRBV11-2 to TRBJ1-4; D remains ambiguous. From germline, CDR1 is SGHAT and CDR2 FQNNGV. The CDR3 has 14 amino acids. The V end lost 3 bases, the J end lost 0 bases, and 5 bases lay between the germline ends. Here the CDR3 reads CASSFGATNEKLFF. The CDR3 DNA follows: TGTGCCAGCAGCTTCGGAGCAACTAATGAAAAACTGTTTTTT.

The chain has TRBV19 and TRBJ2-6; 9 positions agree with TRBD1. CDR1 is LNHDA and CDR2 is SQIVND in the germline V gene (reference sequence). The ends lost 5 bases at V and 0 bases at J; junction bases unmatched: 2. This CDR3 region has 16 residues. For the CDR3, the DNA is TGTGCCAGTAGTGACAGGGGGTTCTCTGGGGCCAACGTCCTGACTTTC. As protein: CASSDRGFSGANVLTF.

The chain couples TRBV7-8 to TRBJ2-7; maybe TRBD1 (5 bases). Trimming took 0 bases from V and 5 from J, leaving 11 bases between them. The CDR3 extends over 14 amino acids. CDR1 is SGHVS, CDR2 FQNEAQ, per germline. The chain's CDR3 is CASSLASGLDEQYF. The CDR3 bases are TGTGCCAGCAGCTTAGCTTCAGGGCTCGACGAGCAGTACTTC.

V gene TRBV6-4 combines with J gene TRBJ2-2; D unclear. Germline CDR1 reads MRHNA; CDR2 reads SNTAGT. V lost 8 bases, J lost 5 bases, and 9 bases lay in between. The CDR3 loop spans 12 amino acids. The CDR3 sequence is CASPLPTGELFF. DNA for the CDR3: TGTGCCAGCCCCCTACCGACCGGGGAGCTGTTTTTT.

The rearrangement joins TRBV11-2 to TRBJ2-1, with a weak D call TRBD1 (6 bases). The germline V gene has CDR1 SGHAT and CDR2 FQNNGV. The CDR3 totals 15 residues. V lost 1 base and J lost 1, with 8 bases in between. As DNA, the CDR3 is TGTGCCAGCAGCTTAGTGGACAGATCCTACAATGAGCAGTTCTTC. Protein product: CASSLVDRSYNEQFF.

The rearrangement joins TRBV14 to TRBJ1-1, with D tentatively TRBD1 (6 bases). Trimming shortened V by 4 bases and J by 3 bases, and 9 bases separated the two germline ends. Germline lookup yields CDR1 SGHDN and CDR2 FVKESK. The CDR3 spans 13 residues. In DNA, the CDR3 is TGTGCCAGCAGCCCTACAGGGCACACTGAAGCTTTCTTT. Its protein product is CASSPTGHTEAFF.

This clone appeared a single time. The CDR3 sequence: CASSYSGNTIYF. CDR3 nucleotide sequence: TGTGCCAGTAGTTACTCTGGAAACACCATATATTTT. The chain is built from TRBV19 and TRBJ1-3; D is uncertain. This CDR3 contains 12 residues. Germline values: CDR1 LNHDA, CDR2 SQIVND (reference sequence). V was clipped by 5 bases and J by 0 bases, with 2 bases between them.

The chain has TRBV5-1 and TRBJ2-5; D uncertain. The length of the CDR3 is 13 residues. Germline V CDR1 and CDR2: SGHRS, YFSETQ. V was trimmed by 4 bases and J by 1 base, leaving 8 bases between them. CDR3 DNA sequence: TGCGCCAGCAGCCTCTCCCCCCAAGAGACCCAGTACTTC. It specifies CASSLSPQETQYF.

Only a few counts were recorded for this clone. CDR3 DNA sequence: TGTGCCAGCAGCAAAGGCAGGGGAGGGAGCAATCAGCCCCAGCATTTT. Translation gives CASSKGRGGSNQPQHF. The chain is built from TRBV7-6 and TRBJ1-5; perhaps TRBD1 as D (6 bases). Germline lookup yields CDR1 SGHVS and CDR2 FNYEAQ. This CDR3 spans 16 amino acids. Deletions cut 5 bases from V and 1 base from J, with 15 bases between.

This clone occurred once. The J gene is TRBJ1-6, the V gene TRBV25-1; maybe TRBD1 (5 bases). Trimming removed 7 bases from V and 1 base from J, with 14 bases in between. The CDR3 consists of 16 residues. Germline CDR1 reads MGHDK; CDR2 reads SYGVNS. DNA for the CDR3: TGTGCCAGCACCTCCGCGGGGGGGTCCTATAATTCACCCCTCCACTTT. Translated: CASTSAGGSYNSPLHF.

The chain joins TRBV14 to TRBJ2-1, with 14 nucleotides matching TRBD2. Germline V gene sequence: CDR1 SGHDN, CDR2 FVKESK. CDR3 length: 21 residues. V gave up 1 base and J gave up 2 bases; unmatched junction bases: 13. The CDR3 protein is CASSQGKAGGLAGGPYNEQFF. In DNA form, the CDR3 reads TGTGCCAGCAGCCAAGGCAAGGCGGGAGGACTAGCGGGGGGCCCCTACAATGAGCAGTTCTTC.

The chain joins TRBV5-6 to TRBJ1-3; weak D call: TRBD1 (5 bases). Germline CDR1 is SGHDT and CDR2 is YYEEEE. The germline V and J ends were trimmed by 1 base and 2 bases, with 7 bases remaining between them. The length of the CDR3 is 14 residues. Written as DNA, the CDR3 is TGTGCCAGCAGCTTGCAGGGAACTGGAAACACCATATATTTT. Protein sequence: CASSLQGTGNTIYF.

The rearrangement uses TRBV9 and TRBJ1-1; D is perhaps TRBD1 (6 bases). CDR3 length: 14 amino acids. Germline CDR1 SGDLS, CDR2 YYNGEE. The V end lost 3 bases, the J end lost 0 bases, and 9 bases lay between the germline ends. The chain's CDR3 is CASSAGTMNTEAFF. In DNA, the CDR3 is TGTGCCAGCAGCGCTGGGACAATGAACACTGAAGCTTTCTTT.

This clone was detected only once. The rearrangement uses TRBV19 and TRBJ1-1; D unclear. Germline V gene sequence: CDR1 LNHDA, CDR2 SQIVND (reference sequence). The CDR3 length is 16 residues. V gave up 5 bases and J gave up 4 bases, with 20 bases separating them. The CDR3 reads CASSLNSGLGGTEAFF. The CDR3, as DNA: TGTGCCAGTAGTCTCAATTCAGGTTTAGGTGGCACTGAAGCTTTCTTT.

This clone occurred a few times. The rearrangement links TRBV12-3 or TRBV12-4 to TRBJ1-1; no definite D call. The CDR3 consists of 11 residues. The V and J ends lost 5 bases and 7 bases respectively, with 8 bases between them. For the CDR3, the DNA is TGTGCCAGCAGTGTGGCTGTTGAAGCTTTCTTT. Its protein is CASSVAVEAFF.

In nucleotides, the CDR3 is TGTGCCAGCAGCCAAAATCCGGGAACCGGGGAGCTGTTTTTT. Residues: CASSQNPGTGELFF. The rearrangement links TRBV3-1 (or the pseudogene TRBV3-2) to TRBJ2-2; tentatively, D is TRBD2 (5 bases). Germline V gene lookup returns CDR1 LGHDT and CDR2 YNNKEL (reference sequence). The V gene lost 2 bases and the J gene lost 5 bases, with 9 bases spanning the gap. The CDR3 contains 14 residues.

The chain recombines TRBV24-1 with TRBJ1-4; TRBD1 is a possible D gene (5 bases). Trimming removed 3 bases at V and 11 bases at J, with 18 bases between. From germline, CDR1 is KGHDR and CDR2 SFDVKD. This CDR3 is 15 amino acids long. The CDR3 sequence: CATSDPKQVPVKLFF. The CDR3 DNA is TGTGCCACCAGTGATCCGAAACAGGTCCCAGTGAAACTGTTTTTT.

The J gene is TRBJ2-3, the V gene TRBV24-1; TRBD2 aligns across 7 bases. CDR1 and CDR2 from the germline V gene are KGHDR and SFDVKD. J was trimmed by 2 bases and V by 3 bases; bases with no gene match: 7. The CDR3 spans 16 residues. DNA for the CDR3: TGTGCCACCAGTGATCCTCGGGGGGACTACACAGATACGCAGTATTTT. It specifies CATSDPRGDYTDTQYF.

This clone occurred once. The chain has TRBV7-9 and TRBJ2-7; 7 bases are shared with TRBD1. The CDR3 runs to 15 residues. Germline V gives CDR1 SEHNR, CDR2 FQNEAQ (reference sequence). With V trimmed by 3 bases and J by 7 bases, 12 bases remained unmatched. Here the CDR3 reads CASSFRGQGDLEQYF. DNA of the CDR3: TGTGCCAGCAGCTTTAGGGGGCAGGGAGATTTGGAGCAGTACTTC.

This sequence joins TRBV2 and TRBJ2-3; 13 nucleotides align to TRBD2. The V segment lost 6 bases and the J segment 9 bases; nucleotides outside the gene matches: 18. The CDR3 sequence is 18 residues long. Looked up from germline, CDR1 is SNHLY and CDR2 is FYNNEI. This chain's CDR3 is CASSAFGLAGALYRTQYF. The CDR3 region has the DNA TGTGCCAGCAGCGCATTCGGACTAGCGGGGGCCCTATACCGGACGCAGTATTTT. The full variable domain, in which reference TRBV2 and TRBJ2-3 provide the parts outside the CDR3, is EPEVTQTPSHQVTQMGQEVILRCVPISNHLYFYWYRQILGQKVEFLVSFYNNEISEKSEIFDDQFSVERPDGSNFTLKIRSTKLEDSAMYFCASSAFGLAGALYRTQYFGPGTRLTVL.

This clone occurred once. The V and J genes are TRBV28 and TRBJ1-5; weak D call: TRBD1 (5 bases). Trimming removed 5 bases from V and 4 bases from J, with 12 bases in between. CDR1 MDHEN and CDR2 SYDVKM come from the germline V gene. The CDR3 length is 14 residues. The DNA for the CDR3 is TGTGCCAGCAGTAGGAGGGGTGGGAATCAGCCCCAGCATTTT. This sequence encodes CASSRRGGNQPQHF.

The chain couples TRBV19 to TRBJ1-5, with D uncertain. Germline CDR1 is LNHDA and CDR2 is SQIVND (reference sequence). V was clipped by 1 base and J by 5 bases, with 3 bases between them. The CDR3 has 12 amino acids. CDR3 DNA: TGTGCCAGTAGTATAGCTGATCAGCCCCAGCATTTT. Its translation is CASSIADQPQHF. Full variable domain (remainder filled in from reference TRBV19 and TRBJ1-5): DGGITQSPKYLFRKEGQNVTLSCEQNLNHDAMYWYRQDPGQGLRLIYYSQIVNDFQKGDIAEGYSVSREKKESFPLTVTSAQKNPTAFYLCASSIADQPQHFGDGTRLSIL.

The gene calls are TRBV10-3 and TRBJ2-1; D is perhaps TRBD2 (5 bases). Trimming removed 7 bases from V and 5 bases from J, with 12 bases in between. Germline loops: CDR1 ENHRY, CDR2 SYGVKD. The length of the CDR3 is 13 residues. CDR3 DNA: TGTGCCATCACCTCGGGGAACAACAATGAGCAGTTCTTC. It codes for CAITSGNNNEQFF.